A single sample gave rise to the 6 T cell receptor beta chains below, sequenced in a study of regulatory T cells in long-lasting Graves disease. Assembly of TCR beta libraries relied on iRepertoire HTBI primers together with Arm-PCR of CDR3 regions. TCRdb used MiXCR to reprocess the multiplex PCR reads, holding one entry per CDR3 protein. Seen here are roughly 500,000 distinct CDR3 sequences, approximately 15% observed once, and the top ten hold roughly 9.7%. Time point specified: newly diagnosed GD, antithyroid drugs for less than 3 months. PBMC-extracted RNA yielded the TCR library. These same records also appear under a second study, on T cells in Graves' hyperthyroidism and ophthalmopathy.

The material was peripheral blood mononuclear cells (PBMCs), obtained at new diagnosis, from a patient treated with antithyroid drugs. The receptors come from a man younger than 40 with Graves disease.

This clonotype was observed many times. The chain combines TRBV12-3 or TRBV12-4 with TRBJ2-2; D not certain. Trimming stripped 3 bases from V and 8 bases from J, with 16 bases between. This CDR3 has 15 residues. CDR3 coding DNA: TGTGCCAGCAGTTTGAGGCAAACTAAGGCTGGGGAGCTGTTTTTT. Its translation is CASSLRQTKAGELFF.

With respect to this clonotype: Possible read error: a much larger clone is one base away. This rearrangement joins TRBV7-9 to TRBJ2-7; 8 bases agree with TRBD1. Per the germline V gene, CDR1 is SEHNR and CDR2 is FQNEAQ (reference sequence). CDR3 length: 14 residues. The CDR3 spells CTSSSYSGGGEQYF. The CDR3 coding sequence is TGTACCAGCAGCTCTTATTCAGGGGGCGGCGAGCAGTACTTC.

The sample holds a few counts of this clonotype. The CDR3 protein is CASSFRREQYF. The CDR3 region has the DNA TGTGCCAGCAGCTTCCGGCGGGAGCAGTACTTC. V usage is TRBV5-6 and J usage is TRBJ2-7, with D unclear. The CDR3 contains 11 residues. Looked up from germline, CDR1 is SGHDT and CDR2 is YYEEEE. V was trimmed by 2 bases and J by 7 bases, leaving 7 bases between them.

The gene calls are TRBV14 and TRBJ2-3; TRBD2 is a possible D gene (6 bases). The CDR3 is 17 residues long. V lost 0 bases and J 0 bases, leaving 13 bases between the germline ends. Per the germline V gene, CDR1 is SGHDN and CDR2 is FVKESK. For the CDR3, the DNA is TGTGCCAGCAGCCAAGAGATCGCGGGACTTAGCACAGATACGCAGTATTTT. Its protein is CASSQEIAGLSTDTQYF.

This clonotype has a count of ten or more. This rearrangement joins TRBV20-1 to TRBJ2-1; the D gene could be TRBD1 or TRBD2 (5 bases each). This CDR3 is 13 amino acids long. Trimming stripped 5 bases from V and 8 bases from J, with 16 bases between. CDR1 and CDR2 (germline): DFQATT, SNEGSKA (reference sequence). CDR3 nucleotides: TGCAGTGCTCCGGGACCCTTCGGCGATGAGCAGTTCTTC. It translates to CSAPGPFGDEQFF.

This clonotype occurred many times. The chain links TRBV7-2 to TRBJ2-7, with TRBD2 matching 8 bases. V was clipped by 1 base and J by 3 bases; unmatched bases: 11. CDR1 SGHTA and CDR2 FQGNSA come from the germline V gene. CDR3 length: 17 amino acids. CDR3 sequence (DNA): TGTGCCAGCAGCTTAGGCCGTCGAGGCGGGAGGAACTACGAGCAGTACTTC. This encodes CASSLGRRGGRNYEQYF.